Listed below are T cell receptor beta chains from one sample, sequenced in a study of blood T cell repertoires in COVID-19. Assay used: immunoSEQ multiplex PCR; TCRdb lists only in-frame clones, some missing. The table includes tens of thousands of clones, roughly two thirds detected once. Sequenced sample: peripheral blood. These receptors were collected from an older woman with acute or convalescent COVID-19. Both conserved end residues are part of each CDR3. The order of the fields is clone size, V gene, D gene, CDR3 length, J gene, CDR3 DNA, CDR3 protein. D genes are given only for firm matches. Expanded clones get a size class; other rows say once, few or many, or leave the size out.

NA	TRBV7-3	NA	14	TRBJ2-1	TGTGCCAGCAGCTCTGGGTCGGGGAGCAATGAGCAGTTCTTC	CASSSGSGSNEQFF
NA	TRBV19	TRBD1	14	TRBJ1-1	TGTGCCAGTACCCAGACAGGGGCGAACACTGAAGCTTTCTTT	CASTQTGANTEAFF
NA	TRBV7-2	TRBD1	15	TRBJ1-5	TGTGCCAGCAGCTTAGAGGGGACAGGGGATCAGCCCCAGCATTTT	CASSLEGTGDQPQHF
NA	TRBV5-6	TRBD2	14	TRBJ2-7	TGTGCCAGCAGCCCGGGGGGGACCTTCTACGAGCAGTACTTC	CASSPGGTFYEQYF
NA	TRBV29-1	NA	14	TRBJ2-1	TGCAGCGTTGGAACCCATCCCGGGGACAATGAGCAGTTCTTC	CSVGTHPGDNEQFF
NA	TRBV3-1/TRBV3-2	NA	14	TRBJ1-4	TGTGCCAGCAGCCTCGGACCGGGCGGGGAAAAACTGTTTTTT	CASSLGPGGEKLFF
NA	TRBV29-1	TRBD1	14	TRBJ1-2	TGCAGCGTTGCCCCCGGGACAGGGGGCTATGGCTACACCTTC	CSVAPGTGGYGYTF
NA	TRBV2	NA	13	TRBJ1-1	TGTGCCAGCAGTGAAACGAGACAGAGAGAAGCTTTCTTT	CASSETRQREAFF
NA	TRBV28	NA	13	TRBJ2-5	TGTGCCAGCATCGCGGGGTGGCAAGAGACCCAGTACTTC	CASIAGWQETQYF
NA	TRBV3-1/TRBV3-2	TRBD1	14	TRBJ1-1	TGTGCCAGCAAGGTGACAGGGGGCAAAACTGAAGCTTTCTTT	CASKVTGGKTEAFF
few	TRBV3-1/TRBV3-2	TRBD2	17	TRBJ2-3	TGTGCCAGCAGCCAAGTTTCATCGGTGCTAGCGGCCGATACGCAGTATTTT	CASSQVSSVLAADTQYF
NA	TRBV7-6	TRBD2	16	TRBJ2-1	TGTGCCAGCAGCCGACTAGCGGGAGACTCCTACAATGAGCAGTTCTTC	CASSRLAGDSYNEQFF
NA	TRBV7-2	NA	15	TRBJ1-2	TGTGCCAGCAGCTTAGCTGGGGGGTATAGCTATGGCTACACCTTC	CASSLAGGYSYGYTF
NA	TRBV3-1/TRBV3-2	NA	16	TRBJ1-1	TGTGCCAGCAGCCAATCCCCTCTCGGGTTGGGCACTGAAGCTTTCTTT	CASSQSPLGLGTEAFF
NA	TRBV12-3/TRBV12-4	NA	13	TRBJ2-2	TGTGCCAGCAGTTTACTCCAGACCGGGGAGCTGTTTTTT	CASSLLQTGELFF
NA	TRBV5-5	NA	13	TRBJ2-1	TGTGCCAGCAGCTTGGAACTAACCAATGAGCAGTTCTTC	CASSLELTNEQFF
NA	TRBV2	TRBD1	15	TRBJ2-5	TGTGCCAGCAGTGACGGGACAGGGTTCCAAGAGACCCAGTACTTC	CASSDGTGFQETQYF
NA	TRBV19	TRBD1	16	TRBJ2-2	TGTGCCAGTAGTGTCCGTAGGACAGGACCTCCCGGGGAGCTGTTTTTT	CASSVRRTGPPGELFF
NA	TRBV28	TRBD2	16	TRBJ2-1	TGTGCCAGCAGTTTAAGGCCTGGCGGGAGCGGGAATGAGCAGTTCTTC	CASSLRPGGSGNEQFF
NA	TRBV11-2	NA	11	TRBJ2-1	TGTGCCAGCAGCTTAGCTTTCGAGCAGTTCTTC	CASSLAFEQFF
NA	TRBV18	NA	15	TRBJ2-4	TGTGCCAGCTCACCGAACAGGGGGGGTGAGAACATTCAGTACTTC	CASSPNRGGENIQYF
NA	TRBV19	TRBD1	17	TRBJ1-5	TGTGCCAGTAGTGTAACGGGACAGGGGTACGGCAATCAGCCCCAGCATTTT	CASSVTGQGYGNQPQHF
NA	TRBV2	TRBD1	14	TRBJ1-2	TGTGCCAGCAAACGTGTGGACAGGGACTATGGCTACACCTTC	CASKRVDRDYGYTF
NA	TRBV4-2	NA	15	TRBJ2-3	TGTGCCAGCAGCCAAGGACAGTATAGCACAGATACGCAGTATTTT	CASSQGQYSTDTQYF
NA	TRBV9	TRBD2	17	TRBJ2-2	TGTGCCAGCAGCCCCACGATTGCGGGAGGGTACACCGGGGAGCTGTTTTTT	CASSPTIAGGYTGELFF
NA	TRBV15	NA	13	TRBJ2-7	TGTGCCACCAGCAGAGATCCCCAGGATCGCCAGTACTTC	CATSRDPQDRQYF
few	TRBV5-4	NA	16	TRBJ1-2	TGTGCCAGCAGCTTGGGAGGGACTAAACTGGACTATGGCTACACCTTC	CASSLGGTKLDYGYTF
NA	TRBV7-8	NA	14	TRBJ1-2	TGTGCCAGCAGCTTTGGACATACTAACTATGGCTACACCTTC	CASSFGHTNYGYTF
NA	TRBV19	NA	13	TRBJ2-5	TGTGCCAGTAGTATGCCAGGGATGGAGACCCAGTACTTC	CASSMPGMETQYF
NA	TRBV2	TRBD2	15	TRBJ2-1	TGTGCCAGCAGCGAGGCCGGACTAGTGACTAATGAGCAGTTCTTC	CASSEAGLVTNEQFF
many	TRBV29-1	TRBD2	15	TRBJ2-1	TGCAGCGTTGAAGATCTGGCGGGAGGTGGCAATGAGCAGTTCTTC	CSVEDLAGGGNEQFF
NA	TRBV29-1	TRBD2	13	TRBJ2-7	TGCAGCGTTGAAGGCGGGGGGGGTAACGAGCAGTACTTC	CSVEGGGGNEQYF
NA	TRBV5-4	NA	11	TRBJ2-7	TGTGCCAGCAGCTTGCGCGGCGAGCAGTACTTC	CASSLRGEQYF
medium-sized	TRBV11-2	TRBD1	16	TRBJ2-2	TGTGCCAGCAGCTCCGACAGGGCCGGAAACACCGGGGAGCTGTTTTTT	CASSSDRAGNTGELFF
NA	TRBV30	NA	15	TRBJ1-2	TGTGCCTGGAGTGGCGCTGGGGAGGTCATGGAAGGCTACACCTTC	CAWSGAGEVMEGYTF
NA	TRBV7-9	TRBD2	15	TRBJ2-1	TGTGCCAGCAAGGGTCTAGCGGGAGATGTGGGTGAGCAGTTCTTC	CASKGLAGDVGEQFF
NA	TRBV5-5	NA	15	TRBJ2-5	TGTGCCAGCAGTCAGGGTGGGTGGGCGTTTGAGACCCAGTACTTC	CASSQGGWAFETQYF
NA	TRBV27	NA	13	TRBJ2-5	TGTGCCAGCAGTTACGGGGAGTGGGGGACCCAGTACTTC	CASSYGEWGTQYF
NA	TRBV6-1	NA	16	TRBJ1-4	TGTGCCAGCAGTGAGTCTCGGGGTCTGGTAAGGGAAAAACTGTTTTTT	CASSESRGLVREKLFF
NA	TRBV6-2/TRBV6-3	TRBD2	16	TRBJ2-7	TGTGCCAGCAGTTACTCGACACTAGCGGGTGCCTACGAGCAGTACTTC	CASSYSTLAGAYEQYF
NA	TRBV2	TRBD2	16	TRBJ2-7	TGTGCCAGCAGTGAAGAAGGACTAGCGCTTTTCTACGAGCAGTACTTC	CASSEEGLALFYEQYF
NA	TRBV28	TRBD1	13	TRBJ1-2	TGTGCCAGCAGCCGGGACAGGGTTCTTGGCTACACCTTC	CASSRDRVLGYTF
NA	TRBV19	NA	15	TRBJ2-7	TGTGCCAGTAGTATCGACAGTGTAGGTACCTACGAGCAGTACTTC	CASSIDSVGTYEQYF
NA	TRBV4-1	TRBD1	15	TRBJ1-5	TGCGCCAGCAGCCAAGACGGGACAGCGAATCAGCCCCAGCATTTT	CASSQDGTANQPQHF
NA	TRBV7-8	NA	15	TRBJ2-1	TGTGCCAGCAGCTCCTACCGGGTCCAAGGCGATGAGCAGTTCTTC	CASSSYRVQGDEQFF
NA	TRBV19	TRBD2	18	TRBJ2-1	TGTGCCAGTAGTATAGATCACACTAGCGGGGGATACTACAATGAGCAGTTCTTC	CASSIDHTSGGYYNEQFF